One sample yielded the 4 T cell receptor beta chains listed below, sequenced in a study of T cell changes during pregnancy in multiple sclerosis. The repertoire was sequenced with immunoSEQ multiplex PCR; TCRdb's copy has only in-frame clones and lacks some. This table has about 76,000 clones, roughly 90% appearing once. The source material was peripheral blood, sampled in the first trimester of pregnancy. The receptors stem from a female donor in good health, enrolled as a control in a pregnancy study.

V and J are TRBV4-1 and TRBJ2-5; 11 bases agree with TRBD2. V gave up 1 base and J gave up 7 bases; unmatched junction bases: 5. The germline V gene has CDR1 MGHRA and CDR2 YSYEKL. There are 15 residues in the CDR3. CDR3 DNA: TGCGCCAGCAGCCAAGTGATTAGCGGGAGGGTGACCCAGTACTTC. This sequence encodes CASSQVISGRVTQYF.

J is TRBJ2-7 and V is TRBV2; 8 bases are a match to TRBD2. The CDR3 totals 14 residues. Germline V gene data show CDR1 as SNHLY and CDR2 as FYNNEI. The V and J ends lost 8 bases and 3 bases, in that order; junction bases with no gene match: 9. The CDR3: CASSGLAGLYEQYF. In nucleotides, the CDR3 is TGTGCCAGCTCCGGACTAGCCGGGCTCTACGAGCAGTACTTC.

This clone was counted once. The V call is TRBV9, the J call TRBJ2-1; unclear D gene. Trimming pared 0 bases from V and 4 bases from J, leaving 8 bases between. Germline V lookup: CDR1 SGDLS, CDR2 YYNGEE. The CDR3 has 14 amino acids. The CDR3 loop reads CASSVVRDYNEQFF. CDR3 nucleotides: TGTGCCAGCAGCGTAGTACGAGATTACAATGAGCAGTTCTTC.

The chain recombines TRBV13 with TRBJ1-2; TRBD1 agrees at 7 bases. The germline gives CDR1 PRHDT, CDR2 FYEKMQ (reference sequence). With 5 bases clipped from V and 7 bases from J, the junction kept 13 bases outside the gene matches. This CDR3 is built from 15 residues. The CDR3 coding sequence is TGTGCCAGCAGCCCCTCGACAGGGTTGGAGGGTGGCTACACCTTC. It specifies CASSPSTGLEGGYTF.